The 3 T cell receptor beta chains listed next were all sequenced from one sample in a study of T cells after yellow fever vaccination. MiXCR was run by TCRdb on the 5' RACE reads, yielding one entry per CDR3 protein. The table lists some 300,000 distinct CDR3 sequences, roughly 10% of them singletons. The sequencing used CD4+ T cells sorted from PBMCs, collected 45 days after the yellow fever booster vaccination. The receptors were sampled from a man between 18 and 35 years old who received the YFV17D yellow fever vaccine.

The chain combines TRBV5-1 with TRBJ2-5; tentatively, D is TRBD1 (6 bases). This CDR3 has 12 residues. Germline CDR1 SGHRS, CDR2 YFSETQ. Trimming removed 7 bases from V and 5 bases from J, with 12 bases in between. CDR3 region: CASAARGETQYF. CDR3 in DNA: TGCGCCAGCGCGGCTAGGGGGGAGACCCAGTACTTC. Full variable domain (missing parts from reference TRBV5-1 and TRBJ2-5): KAGVTQTPRYLIKTRGQQVTLSCSPISGHRSVSWYQQTPGQGLQFLFEYFSETQRNKGNFPGRFSGRQFSNSRSEMNVSTLELGDSALYLCASAARGETQYFGPGTRLLVL.

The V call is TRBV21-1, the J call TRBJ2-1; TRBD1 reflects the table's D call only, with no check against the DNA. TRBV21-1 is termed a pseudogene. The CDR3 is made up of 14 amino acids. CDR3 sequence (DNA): TGTGCCAGCAGCAAAGAGTGGGGGGATAATGAGCAGTTCTTC. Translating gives CASSKEWGDNEQFF.

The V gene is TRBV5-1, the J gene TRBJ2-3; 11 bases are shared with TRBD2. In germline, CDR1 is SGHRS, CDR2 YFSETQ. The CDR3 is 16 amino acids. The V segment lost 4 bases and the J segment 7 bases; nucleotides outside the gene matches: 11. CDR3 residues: CASSEQGTSGLNTQYF. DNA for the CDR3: TGCGCCAGCAGCGAACAAGGGACTAGCGGCTTAAATACGCAGTATTTT.